This note documents a single TCR beta chain sequence. The sample belongs to a study of blood T cell repertoires in COVID-19. Across the study: The study drew acute and convalescent COVID-19 samples from the United States, Italy and Spain.

TCRdb's table, derived via immunoSEQ multiplex PCR, lists solely in-frame clones and lacks some. The sample holds about 260,000 clones; roughly 80% are singletons and the top ten take about 4%. The sequenced sample consisted of PBMCs or T cells enriched from blood (not recorded which). This clonotype was sampled from a man aged 30-40 years with acute COVID-19.

Here the CDR3 reads CASSASGVSSYNEQFF. CDR3 DNA sequence: TGTGCCAGCAGCGCCTCAGGGGTTAGCTCCTACAATGAGCAGTTCTTC. The chain employs TRBV9 and TRBJ2-1, with a tentative D call TRBD1 (6 bases). Germline V gene sequence: CDR1 SGDLS, CDR2 YYNGEE. V was cut by 3 bases and J by 0 bases, with 13 bases left in between. The CDR3 covers 16 residues.